What follows is one T cell receptor (beta chain) and its context. This clonotype has a single count. Its recognized antigen is unknown. The sample holds no much larger clone one base away, and base qualities are not on file. One read alone is weak evidence. Looking up the germline V gene yields CDR1 SGHVS and CDR2 FNYEAQ. Inclusive of the bounding cysteine and phenylalanine, the CDR3 is 13 residues long. Only the CDR3 DNA stays, 39 bases, in frame from base 1. At the junction V is shortened by 8 bases and J by 8 bases, with 16 bases in between. This sample is drawn from a study of T cells in Graves' hyperthyroidism and ophthalmopathy (dated by TCRdb to between 2018 and 2020). Context from the whole study: Peripheral blood samples were taken at the time of initial diagnosis, prior to any treatment. A discovery cohort of roughly 96 patients, roughly 45 with Graves' ophthalmopathy and approximately 57 with stable Graves' hyperthyroidism, was used to find distinguishing TCR V-J signatures. Whether ophthalmopathy could be predicted prospectively was tested in an independent validation cohort made up of fewer than 20 hyperthyroidism patients plus 17 patients who later progressed to ophthalmopathy. After blood sampling, hyperthyroidism patients were treated with methimazole at a starting dose of 30 mg daily, and ophthalmopathy patients were treated with high-dose intravenous methylprednisolone. TCR Vbeta CDR3 sequencing of 140 or so peripheral blood samples (about 45 ophthalmopathy, 75 hyperthyroidism and 17 progressor patients) is reported in the paper. The approximately 97 discovery patients were randomly divided into training and test sets at a 7:3 ratio. In addition, the study compared T-cell repertoires in thyroid tissue and in blood from about 6 Graves' hyperthyroidism patients. Overall study outcomes, separate from this receptor: A model built on a 13 V-J signature distinguished ophthalmopathy from stable hyperthyroidism, reaching 85% to 90% sensitivity and 81% to 83% specificity in cross-validation and 80%/75% in testing. In validation, progression to ophthalmopathy was predicted by the model with 65% to 71% sensitivity and around 76% specificity, a median of around 6.5 months before onset. No statistical method was used to set the sample size in advance, and investigators knew the group allocation. Most expanded thyroid clonotypes (frequency above 0.001) were also found in blood, which suggests that blood repertoires may mirror thyroid immune responses.

Ophthalmopathy patients had moderately to severely active disease, with a Clinical Activity Score of 3 or more, a NOSPECS grade of 4 or more, and a disease duration of less than 3 months. Patients with uncontrolled infections, other autoimmune diseases, pregnancy or lactation were excluded. Clinical symptoms, serum thyroxine and TRAb, thyroid ultrasound, and orbital computed tomography formed the basis for the diagnoses. PBMCs were isolated from 8 to 10 ml of fresh peripheral blood by Ficoll-Paque density gradient centrifugation. Total RNA was extracted using Trizol reagent, and RNA quality was assessed on an Agilent 2100 Bioanalyzer. Amplification of TCR beta CDR3 regions was carried out from RNA transcripts. A first-round RT-PCR of the TCR CDR3 used the HTBI primer set with the Qiagen OneStep RT-PCR kit. The libraries were constructed in a second round of multiplex PCR and then size-selected and purified. Sequencing of the libraries was done on an Illumina HiSeq2000 using paired-end 100 bp reads. As for the authors' bioinformatics: Raw data were processed with SOAPnuke, discarding reads with adapters, uncalled bases, mean Phred below 15, or no exact constant-primer or identifier match. High-quality paired reads were merged using COPE v1.2.5, and each unique nucleotide sequence was defined as a clonotype. Clonotypes were aligned to IMGT TRBV, TRBD and TRBJ reference segments using MiTCR v1.1. Analysis was restricted to V-J combinations with a frequency above 0.0001, which covered 98% to 99.2% of repertoires. The TCS score was defined as F50 (clonal expansion) divided by E x V (chaos), with BLOSUM62-based TCRdist calculated between CDR3 peptides within each V-J. Welch's t-statistics and random forest reduced roughly 500 V-J features to 13, which were used in a naive Bayes classifier (R e1071). Using fastp trimming at Q25 and MiXCR clonotype assembly, TCRdb reanalyzed the public sequencing data and kept in-frame beta chains. Here each entry gathers all rows of one CDR3 protein and keeps the most common genes and DNA. TCRdb, not the authors, supplied the V and J calls. The table for this sample lists about 410,000 distinct CDR3 sequences; around 15% of them were counted only once. About 13% of the sample comes from the top ten.

Sequenced input: blood. The chain links TRBV7-6 with TRBJ2-1, with the D assignment possibly TRBD1 or TRBD2, given 5 matching bases for each. The TCR originated in a man aged 18 to 30 with Graves' ophthalmopathy. The nucleotide sequence reads TGTGCCAGCCGCACGGGGACCTCGTATGAGCAGTTCTTC. Its amino acids are CASRTGTSYEQFF. Extended through the reference TRBV7-6 and TRBJ2-1 proteins, this CDR3 yields the full variable domain: GAGVSQSPRYKVTKRGQDVALRCDPISGHVSLYWYRQALGQGPEFLTYFNYEAQQDKSGLPNDRFSAERPEGSISTLTIQRTEQRDSAMYRCASRTGTSYEQFFGPGTRLTVL.